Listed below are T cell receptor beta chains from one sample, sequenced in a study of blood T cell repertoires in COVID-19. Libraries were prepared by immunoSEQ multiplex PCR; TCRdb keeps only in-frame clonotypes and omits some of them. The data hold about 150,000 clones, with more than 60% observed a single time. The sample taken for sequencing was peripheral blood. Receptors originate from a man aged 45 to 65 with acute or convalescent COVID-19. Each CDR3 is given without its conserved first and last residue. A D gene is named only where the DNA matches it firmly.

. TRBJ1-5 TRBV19 ASSIIVGQPQH
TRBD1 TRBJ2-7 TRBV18 ASSPTVGQGPYEQY
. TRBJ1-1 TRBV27 ASSLVLGDTEAF
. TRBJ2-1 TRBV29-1 SVVQMRTNEQF
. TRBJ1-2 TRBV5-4 ASSLAGGIVYT
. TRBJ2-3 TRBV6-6 ASREQGRWTDTQY
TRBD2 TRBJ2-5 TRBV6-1 ASSELSSGGKETQY
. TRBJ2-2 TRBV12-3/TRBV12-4 ASRKLGTGELF
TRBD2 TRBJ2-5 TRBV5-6 ASSLGGLAGQETQY
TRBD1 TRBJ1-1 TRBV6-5 ASNLQGGNTEAF
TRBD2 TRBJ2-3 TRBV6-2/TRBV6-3 ASSYSIAGGHTQY
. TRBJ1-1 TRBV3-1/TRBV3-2 ASSLNQGSSEAF
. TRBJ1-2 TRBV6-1 ASSETGMGYGYT
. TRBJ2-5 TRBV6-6 ASSYASEQKTQY
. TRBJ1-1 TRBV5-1 ASSFYRDRGTEAF
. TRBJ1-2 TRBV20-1 SANREHGYT
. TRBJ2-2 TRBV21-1 ASSKDLKLANTGELF
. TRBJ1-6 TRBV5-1 ASSLGAGSPLH
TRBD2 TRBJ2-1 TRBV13 ASSSRLAGGNNEQF
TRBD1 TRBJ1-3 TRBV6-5 ASAQGGYSGNTIY
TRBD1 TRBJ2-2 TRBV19 ASSTAMRYQQGVNTGELF
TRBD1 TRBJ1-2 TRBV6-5 ASRTGANYGYT
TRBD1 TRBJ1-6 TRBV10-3 AISEALQGAGSPLH
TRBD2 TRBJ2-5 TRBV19 ASSMVKVRGVSGEQETQY
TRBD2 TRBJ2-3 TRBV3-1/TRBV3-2 ASSQDFGLAGSSTDTQY
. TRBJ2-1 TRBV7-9 ASSSKGDPPGNEQF
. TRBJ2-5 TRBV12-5 ASGPGGSQETQY
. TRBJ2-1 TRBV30 AWSSDEQF
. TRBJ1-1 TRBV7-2 ASSLGPVTEAF
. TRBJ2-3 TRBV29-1 SVEVGAATTDTQY
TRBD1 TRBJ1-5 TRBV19 ASSNEQGAGYQPQH
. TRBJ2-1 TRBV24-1 ATRDRMDDYNEQF
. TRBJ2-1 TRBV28 ASSRGTPPYNEQF
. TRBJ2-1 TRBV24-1 ATSVTGGNYNEQF
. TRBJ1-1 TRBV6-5 ASTRGPSLNTEAF
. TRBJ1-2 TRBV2 ASSVVESSNYGYT
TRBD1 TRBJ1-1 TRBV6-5 ASSYLQTGDSTEAF
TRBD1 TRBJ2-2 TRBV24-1 ATSDLPIRQGDTGELF
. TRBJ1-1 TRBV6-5 ASIQVGTEAF
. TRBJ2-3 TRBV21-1 ASSNPQGRSTDTQY
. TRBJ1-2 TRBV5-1 ASSLDRADYGYT
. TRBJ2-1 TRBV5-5 ASSFRLASSYNEQF
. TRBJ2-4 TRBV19 ASSMNGAGAENIQY
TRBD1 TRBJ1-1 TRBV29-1 SVNDRGLTEAF
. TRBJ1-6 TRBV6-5 ASSPTSVYNSPLH
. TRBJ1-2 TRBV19 ASKRGQEDYGYT
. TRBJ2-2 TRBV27 ASREGPNTGELF
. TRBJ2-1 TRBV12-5 ASGLVPKTSHEQF
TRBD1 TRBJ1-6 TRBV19 ASSDRDNSPLH